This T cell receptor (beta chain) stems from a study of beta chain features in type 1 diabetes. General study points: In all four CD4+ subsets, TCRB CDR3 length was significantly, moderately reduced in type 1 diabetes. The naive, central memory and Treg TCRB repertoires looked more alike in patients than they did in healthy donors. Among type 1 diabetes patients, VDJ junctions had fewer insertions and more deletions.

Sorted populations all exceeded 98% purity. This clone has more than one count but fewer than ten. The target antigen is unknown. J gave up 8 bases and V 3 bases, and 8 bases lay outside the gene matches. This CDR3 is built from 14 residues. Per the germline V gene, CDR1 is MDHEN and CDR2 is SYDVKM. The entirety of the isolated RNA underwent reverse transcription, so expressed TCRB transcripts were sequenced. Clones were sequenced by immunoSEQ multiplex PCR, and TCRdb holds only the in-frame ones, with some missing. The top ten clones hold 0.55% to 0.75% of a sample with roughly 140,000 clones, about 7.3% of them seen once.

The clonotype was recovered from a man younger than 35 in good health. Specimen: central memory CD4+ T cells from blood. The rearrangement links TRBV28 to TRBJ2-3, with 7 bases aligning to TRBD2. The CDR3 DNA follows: TGTGCCAGCAGTTTCGCAGCGGGGAAGGGTACGCAGTATTTT. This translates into CASSFAAGKGTQYF.